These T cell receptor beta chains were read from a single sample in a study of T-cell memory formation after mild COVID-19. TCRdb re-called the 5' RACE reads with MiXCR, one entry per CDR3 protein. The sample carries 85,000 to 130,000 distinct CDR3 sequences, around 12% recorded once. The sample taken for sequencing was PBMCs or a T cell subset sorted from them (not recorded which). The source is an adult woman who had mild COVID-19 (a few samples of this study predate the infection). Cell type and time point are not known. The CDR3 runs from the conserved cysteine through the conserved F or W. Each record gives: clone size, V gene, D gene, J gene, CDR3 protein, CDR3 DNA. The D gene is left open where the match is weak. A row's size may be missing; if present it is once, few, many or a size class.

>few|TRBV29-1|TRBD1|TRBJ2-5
CSVEDRGQVETQYF
TGCAGCGTGGAAGACAGGGGGCAGGTAGAGACCCAGTACTTC
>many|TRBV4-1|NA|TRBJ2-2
CASSPRGGTGELFF
TGCGCCAGCAGCCCAAGAGGGGGCACCGGGGAGCTGTTTTTT
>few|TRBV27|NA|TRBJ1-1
CASSSSLGSRTEAFF
TGTGCCAGCAGTTCCTCCCTGGGGAGTCGCACTGAAGCTTTCTTT
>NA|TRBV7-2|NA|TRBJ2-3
CASRIHPGGVADTQYF
TGTGCCAGCAGGATCCACCCCGGGGGCGTGGCGGATACGCAGTATTTT
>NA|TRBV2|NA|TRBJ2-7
CASRGGQNHEQYF
TGTGCCAGCAGGGGGGGACAGAACCACGAGCAGTACTTC
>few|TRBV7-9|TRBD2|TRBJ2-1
CASSPLSGRRYNEQFF
TGTGCCAGCAGCCCACTCAGCGGGAGAAGGTACAATGAGCAGTTCTTC
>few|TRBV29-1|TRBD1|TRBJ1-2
CSVANRGLGYGYTF
TGCAGCGTTGCTAACAGGGGATTAGGGTATGGCTACACCTTC
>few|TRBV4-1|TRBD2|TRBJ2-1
CASSQEALGGAPEFF
TGCGCCAGCAGCCAAGAGGCTCTCGGGGGGGCACCGGAGTTCTTC
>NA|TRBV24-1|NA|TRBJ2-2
CATREGETGELFF
TGTGCCACGAGGGAGGGGGAAACCGGGGAGCTGTTTTTT
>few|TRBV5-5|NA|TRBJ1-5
CASTLRREDQPQHF
TGTGCCAGCACCTTAAGGCGGGAGGATCAGCCCCAGCATTTT